This T cell receptor beta chain originates from a study of cytomegalovirus exposure and HLA in healthy donors. V lost 6 bases to trimming and J lost 6 bases; unmatched junction nucleotides: 9. The CDR3 is made up of 13 amino acids. Germline V CDR1 and CDR2: SQVTM, ANQGSEA. The table came from immunoSEQ multiplex PCR; TCRdb's copy has only in-frame clones and leaves some out. The sample yields 150,000 to 200,000 clones, around 87% seen once. This clonotype was sampled from a woman in her 30s in good health and CMV-seronegative. This chain joins TRBV29-1 and TRBJ2-3; 7 positions agree with TRBD2. The sample comprised PBMCs. CDR3: CSVRAGSLDTQYF. The CDR3 DNA is TGCAGCGTGAGAGCGGGGTCCCTCGATACGCAGTATTTT.